What follows is one T cell receptor beta chain and its context. The antigen remains undetermined. This specimen belongs to a study of shared clonotypes between healthy human individuals. Recent acute infections and vaccinations were absent in the healthy HIV-negative adult donors. V was clipped by 1 base and J by 1 base, with 10 bases between them. The CDR3 runs to 15 residues. Germline V gene lookup returns CDR1 SEHNR and CDR2 FQNEAQ (reference sequence). Points from the study as a whole: Donors were few, which limited the genetic and exposure-history diversity represented.

About 30,000 T cell genomes, or 200 to 250 ng DNA, went into the sorted-subset replicate PCRs. Clones were read by immunoSEQ multiplex PCR, and TCRdb kept only the in-frame ones, dropping some. Among some 2,000,000 clones listed, around 95% were seen once. The sample comprised naive CD4+ T cells sorted from blood. Subset in this sample: CD45RA+ positively selected. J is TRBJ1-1 and V is TRBV7-9, with unresolved D. The TCR comes from a man aged 18 to 30 in good health. In nucleotides, the CDR3 is TGTGCCAGCAGCTTAGGTGGAGGTCAGAACACTGAAGCTTTCTTT. It is translated as CASSLGGGQNTEAFF.